Listed below are T cell receptor beta chains from one sample, sequenced in a study of blood T cells in healthy people across ages. Using its own MiXCR run on the 5' RACE reads, TCRdb lists one record per CDR3 protein. The sample carries hundreds of thousands of distinct CDR3 sequences, around 45% recorded once. Specimen: blood. These receptors were collected from a man aged 55 to 70 in good health. The CDR3 runs from the conserved cysteine through the conserved F or W. The D gene is left open where the match is weak. Clone size is given for some rows only: seen once, a few or many times, or a class if the clone is expanded.

J gene: TRBJ1-2; clone size: once; V gene: TRBV3-1; D gene: -; CDR3 protein: CASNQDITNYGYTF; CDR3 DNA: TGTGCCAGCAACCAAGATATAACTAACTATGGCTACACCTTC
J gene: TRBJ1-2; clone size: -; V gene: TRBV4-1; D gene: TRBD1; CDR3 protein: CASSQDRDRNYGCTF; CDR3 DNA: TGCGCCAGCAGCCAAGACCGGGACAGGAACTATGGCTGCACCTTC
J gene: TRBJ1-1; clone size: -; V gene: TRBV5-1; D gene: -; CDR3 protein: CASSLGRDKWETEAFF; CDR3 DNA: TGCGCCAGCAGCTTGGGGAGGGACAAATGGGAAACTGAAGCTTTCTTT
J gene: TRBJ1-3; clone size: -; V gene: TRBV7-2; D gene: -; CDR3 protein: CASSLAPTYSGNTIYF; CDR3 DNA: TGTGCCAGCAGCTTAGCTCCGACGTACTCTGGAAACACCATATATTTT
J gene: TRBJ2-1; clone size: few; V gene: TRBV11-3; D gene: -; CDR3 protein: CASSFRGVSYNEQFF; CDR3 DNA: TGTGCCAGCAGCTTTCGCGGCGTCTCCTACAATGAGCAGTTCTTC
J gene: TRBJ1-2; clone size: -; V gene: TRBV12-3/TRBV12-4; D gene: TRBD1; CDR3 protein: CASSSTGGRHYGYTF; CDR3 DNA: TGTGCCAGCAGTTCTACAGGGGGCAGGCACTATGGCTACACCTTC
J gene: TRBJ1-5; clone size: few; V gene: TRBV28; D gene: -; CDR3 protein: CASSDSMGGHSQPQHF; CDR3 DNA: TGTGCCAGCAGTGACTCTATGGGGGGGCATAGTCAGCCCCAGCATTTT
J gene: TRBJ2-5; clone size: -; V gene: TRBV25-1; D gene: -; CDR3 protein: CASSEWTGETQYF; CDR3 DNA: TGTGCCAGCAGTGAATGGACGGGAGAGACCCAGTACTTC
J gene: TRBJ2-7; clone size: -; V gene: TRBV29-1; D gene: TRBD1; CDR3 protein: CSAEGQGYEQYF; CDR3 DNA: TGCAGCGCCGAGGGACAGGGCTACGAGCAGTACTTC
J gene: TRBJ2-1; clone size: -; V gene: TRBV28; D gene: TRBD2; CDR3 protein: CASSSPGSGGPNNEQFF; CDR3 DNA: TGTGCCAGCAGCTCCCCAGGGAGCGGGGGGCCAAACAATGAGCAGTTCTTC
J gene: TRBJ2-7; clone size: -; V gene: TRBV29-1; D gene: -; CDR3 protein: CSASTSPTYEQYF; CDR3 DNA: TGCAGCGCTTCCACTAGCCCAACCTACGAGCAGTACTTC
J gene: TRBJ1-5; clone size: -; V gene: TRBV6-6; D gene: TRBD1; CDR3 protein: CASSSGTDVGQPQHF; CDR3 DNA: TGTGCCAGCAGTTCCGGGACAGATGTAGGGCAGCCCCAGCATTTT
J gene: TRBJ1-2; clone size: many; V gene: TRBV5-1; D gene: -; CDR3 protein: CASSAGGAHGYTF; CDR3 DNA: TGCGCCAGCAGCGCCGGGGGCGCCCATGGCTACACCTTC
J gene: TRBJ1-1; clone size: few; V gene: TRBV3-1; D gene: -; CDR3 protein: CASSQGRQPNTEAFF; CDR3 DNA: TGTGCCAGCAGCCAAGGCCGGCAGCCTAACACTGAAGCTTTCTTT
J gene: TRBJ2-1; clone size: -; V gene: TRBV6-6; D gene: -; CDR3 protein: CASSRGQTSSYNEQFF; CDR3 DNA: TGTGCCAGCAGTAGAGGACAGACAAGCTCCTACAATGAGCAGTTCTTC
J gene: TRBJ1-2; clone size: -; V gene: TRBV7-2; D gene: -; CDR3 protein: CASSLARTENYGYTF; CDR3 DNA: TGTGCCAGCAGCTTAGCTCGGACAGAGAACTATGGCTACACCTTC
J gene: TRBJ2-6; clone size: -; V gene: TRBV15; D gene: TRBD1; CDR3 protein: CATSRNRGLGANVLTF; CDR3 DNA: TGTGCCACCAGCAGAAACAGGGGGCTAGGGGCCAACGTCCTGACTTTC
J gene: TRBJ1-2; clone size: -; V gene: TRBV6-5; D gene: TRBD1; CDR3 protein: CASSYSRQGPGGYTF; CDR3 DNA: TGTGCCAGCAGTTACTCGAGACAGGGGCCAGGTGGCTACACCTTC
J gene: TRBJ2-7; clone size: few; V gene: TRBV5-7; D gene: TRBD1; CDR3 protein: CAKAGGPYEQYF; CDR3 DNA: TGTGCCAAGGCAGGGGGTCCCTACGAGCAGTACTTC
J gene: TRBJ2-7; clone size: -; V gene: TRBV5-1; D gene: TRBD2; CDR3 protein: CASSSQASGGVYEQYF; CDR3 DNA: TGCGCCAGCAGCTCCCAGGCTAGCGGGGGGGTTTACGAGCAGTACTTC
J gene: TRBJ2-3; clone size: few; V gene: TRBV7-2; D gene: TRBD2; CDR3 protein: CASCSLPGTSGVHTQYF; CDR3 DNA: TGTGCCAGCTGCTCCTTACCCGGGACTAGCGGGGTACATACGCAGTATTTT
J gene: TRBJ2-5; clone size: -; V gene: TRBV5-1; D gene: -; CDR3 protein: CASDEGTTNEQYF; CDR3 DNA: TGCGCCAGCGATGAGGGAACAACCAATGAGCAGTACTTC
J gene: TRBJ1-1; clone size: once; V gene: TRBV4-3; D gene: TRBD1; CDR3 protein: CASRAGQAARRAFF; CDR3 DNA: TGCGCCAGCAGGGCGGGACAGGCGGCGCGACGAGCTTTCTTT
J gene: TRBJ2-1; clone size: few; V gene: TRBV7-2; D gene: TRBD1; CDR3 protein: CASSLTGDYNEQFF; CDR3 DNA: TGTGCCAGCAGCTTGACAGGGGACTACAATGAGCAGTTCTTC
J gene: TRBJ2-7; clone size: few; V gene: TRBV9; D gene: -; CDR3 protein: CATRDDSYEQYF; CDR3 DNA: TGTGCCACCCGAGACGATTCCTACGAGCAGTACTTC
J gene: TRBJ2-1; clone size: -; V gene: TRBV20-1; D gene: TRBD2; CDR3 protein: CSARASGAHNEQFF; CDR3 DNA: TGCAGTGCTAGAGCTAGCGGGGCTCACAATGAGCAGTTCTTC
J gene: TRBJ2-4; clone size: -; V gene: TRBV3-1; D gene: -; CDR3 protein: CASSQEGGRALAKNIQYF; CDR3 DNA: TGTGCCAGCAGCCAAGAAGGAGGAAGGGCCCTAGCCAAAAACATTCAGTACTTC
J gene: TRBJ1-4; clone size: -; V gene: TRBV14; D gene: -; CDR3 protein: CASSQDHNGQRNEKLFF; CDR3 DNA: TGTGCCAGCAGCCAAGATCATAACGGACAGAGAAATGAAAAACTGTTTTTT
J gene: TRBJ1-1; clone size: -; V gene: TRBV4-1; D gene: -; CDR3 protein: CASSQALQGPWTEAFF; CDR3 DNA: TGCGCCAGCAGCCAGGCACTCCAGGGCCCCTGGACTGAAGCTTTCTTT
J gene: TRBJ2-3; clone size: few; V gene: TRBV20-1; D gene: -; CDR3 protein: CSARSGISTDTQYF; CDR3 DNA: TGCAGTGCTAGAAGTGGGATTAGCACAGATACGCAGTATTTT
J gene: TRBJ2-1; clone size: -; V gene: TRBV3-1; D gene: TRBD1; CDR3 protein: CASSQAPDRYNEQFF; CDR3 DNA: TGTGCCAGCAGCCAAGCGCCGGACAGGTACAATGAGCAGTTCTTC
J gene: TRBJ2-7; clone size: -; V gene: TRBV5-1; D gene: TRBD1; CDR3 protein: CASSIRQGPSYEQYF; CDR3 DNA: TGCGCCAGCAGCATACGACAGGGGCCCTCCTACGAGCAGTACTTC
J gene: TRBJ2-3; clone size: many; V gene: TRBV7-2; D gene: -; CDR3 protein: CASSLLAPDTQYF; CDR3 DNA: TGTGCCAGCAGCCTTTTAGCTCCAGATACGCAGTATTTT
J gene: TRBJ2-4; clone size: few; V gene: TRBV21-1; D gene: -; CDR3 protein: CASSKVLPINRGQNIQYF; CDR3 DNA: TGTGCCAGCAGCAAAGTATTGCCGATAAACAGGGGCCAAAACATTCAGTACTTC
J gene: TRBJ2-7; clone size: -; V gene: TRBV20-1; D gene: -; CDR3 protein: CSAKPAHPAEQYF; CDR3 DNA: TGCAGTGCTAAACCAGCCCATCCCGCCGAGCAGTACTTC
J gene: TRBJ2-3; clone size: -; V gene: TRBV27; D gene: -; CDR3 protein: CASTPGRGLSDTQYF; CDR3 DNA: TGTGCCAGCACCCCAGGGAGGGGGCTTTCAGATACGCAGTATTTT
J gene: TRBJ2-4; clone size: -; V gene: TRBV4-1; D gene: -; CDR3 protein: CASSSASQLAKNIQYF; CDR3 DNA: TGCGCCAGCAGCTCTGCGTCCCAACTAGCCAAAAACATTCAGTACTTC
J gene: TRBJ2-1; clone size: -; V gene: TRBV5-1; D gene: TRBD1; CDR3 protein: CASSLNSIRQGRHEQFF; CDR3 DNA: TGCGCCAGCAGCCTTAACTCAATCCGACAGGGCAGGCATGAGCAGTTCTTC
J gene: TRBJ2-1; clone size: -; V gene: TRBV15; D gene: TRBD2; CDR3 protein: CATSSRLAGGNEQFF; CDR3 DNA: TGTGCCACCAGCTCCCGCCTAGCGGGGGGCAATGAGCAGTTCTTC
J gene: TRBJ2-5; clone size: -; V gene: TRBV6-6; D gene: -; CDR3 protein: CASSSRQARFQETQYF; CDR3 DNA: TGTGCCAGCAGTTCACGACAGGCTAGGTTCCAAGAGACCCAGTACTTC
J gene: TRBJ1-6; clone size: -; V gene: TRBV7-3; D gene: TRBD1; CDR3 protein: CASNLQGANSPLHF; CDR3 DNA: TGTGCCAGCAACCTACAGGGGGCTAATTCACCCCTCCACTTT
J gene: TRBJ2-5; clone size: few; V gene: TRBV5-1; D gene: -; CDR3 protein: CASSRTPQETQYF; CDR3 DNA: TGCGCCAGCAGCAGGACTCCCCAAGAGACCCAGTACTTC
J gene: TRBJ2-7; clone size: -; V gene: TRBV4-3; D gene: TRBD1; CDR3 protein: CASSRAAHGTGVYEQYF; CDR3 DNA: TGCGCCAGCAGCCGAGCAGCGCATGGGACAGGGGTCTACGAGCAGTACTTC
J gene: TRBJ2-1; clone size: -; V gene: TRBV30; D gene: -; CDR3 protein: CAWGKGLSNPPTSSYNEQFF; CDR3 DNA: TGTGCCTGGGGTAAGGGACTCTCAAACCCCCCGACTAGCTCCTACAATGAGCAGTTCTTC
J gene: TRBJ1-1; clone size: -; V gene: TRBV6-2/TRBV6-3; D gene: -; CDR3 protein: CAAAGSTEAFF; CDR3 DNA: TGTGCCGCCGCGGGTTCCACTGAAGCTTTCTTT